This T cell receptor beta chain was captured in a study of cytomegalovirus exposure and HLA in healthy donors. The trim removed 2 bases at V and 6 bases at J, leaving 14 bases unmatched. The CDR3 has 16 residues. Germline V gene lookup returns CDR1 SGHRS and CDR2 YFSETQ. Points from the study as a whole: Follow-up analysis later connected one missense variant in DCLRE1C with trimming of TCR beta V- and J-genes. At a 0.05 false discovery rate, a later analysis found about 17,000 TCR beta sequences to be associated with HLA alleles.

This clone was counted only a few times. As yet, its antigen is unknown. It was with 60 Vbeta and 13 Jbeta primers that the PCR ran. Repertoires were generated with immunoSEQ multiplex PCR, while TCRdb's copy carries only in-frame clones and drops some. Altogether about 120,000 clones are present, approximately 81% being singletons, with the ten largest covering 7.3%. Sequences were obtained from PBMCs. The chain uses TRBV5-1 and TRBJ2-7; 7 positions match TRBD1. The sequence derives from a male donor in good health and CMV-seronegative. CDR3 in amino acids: CASSFLSTGKISEQYF. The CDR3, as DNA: TGCGCCAGCAGCTTCCTATCGACAGGGAAAATTAGCGAGCAGTACTTC.